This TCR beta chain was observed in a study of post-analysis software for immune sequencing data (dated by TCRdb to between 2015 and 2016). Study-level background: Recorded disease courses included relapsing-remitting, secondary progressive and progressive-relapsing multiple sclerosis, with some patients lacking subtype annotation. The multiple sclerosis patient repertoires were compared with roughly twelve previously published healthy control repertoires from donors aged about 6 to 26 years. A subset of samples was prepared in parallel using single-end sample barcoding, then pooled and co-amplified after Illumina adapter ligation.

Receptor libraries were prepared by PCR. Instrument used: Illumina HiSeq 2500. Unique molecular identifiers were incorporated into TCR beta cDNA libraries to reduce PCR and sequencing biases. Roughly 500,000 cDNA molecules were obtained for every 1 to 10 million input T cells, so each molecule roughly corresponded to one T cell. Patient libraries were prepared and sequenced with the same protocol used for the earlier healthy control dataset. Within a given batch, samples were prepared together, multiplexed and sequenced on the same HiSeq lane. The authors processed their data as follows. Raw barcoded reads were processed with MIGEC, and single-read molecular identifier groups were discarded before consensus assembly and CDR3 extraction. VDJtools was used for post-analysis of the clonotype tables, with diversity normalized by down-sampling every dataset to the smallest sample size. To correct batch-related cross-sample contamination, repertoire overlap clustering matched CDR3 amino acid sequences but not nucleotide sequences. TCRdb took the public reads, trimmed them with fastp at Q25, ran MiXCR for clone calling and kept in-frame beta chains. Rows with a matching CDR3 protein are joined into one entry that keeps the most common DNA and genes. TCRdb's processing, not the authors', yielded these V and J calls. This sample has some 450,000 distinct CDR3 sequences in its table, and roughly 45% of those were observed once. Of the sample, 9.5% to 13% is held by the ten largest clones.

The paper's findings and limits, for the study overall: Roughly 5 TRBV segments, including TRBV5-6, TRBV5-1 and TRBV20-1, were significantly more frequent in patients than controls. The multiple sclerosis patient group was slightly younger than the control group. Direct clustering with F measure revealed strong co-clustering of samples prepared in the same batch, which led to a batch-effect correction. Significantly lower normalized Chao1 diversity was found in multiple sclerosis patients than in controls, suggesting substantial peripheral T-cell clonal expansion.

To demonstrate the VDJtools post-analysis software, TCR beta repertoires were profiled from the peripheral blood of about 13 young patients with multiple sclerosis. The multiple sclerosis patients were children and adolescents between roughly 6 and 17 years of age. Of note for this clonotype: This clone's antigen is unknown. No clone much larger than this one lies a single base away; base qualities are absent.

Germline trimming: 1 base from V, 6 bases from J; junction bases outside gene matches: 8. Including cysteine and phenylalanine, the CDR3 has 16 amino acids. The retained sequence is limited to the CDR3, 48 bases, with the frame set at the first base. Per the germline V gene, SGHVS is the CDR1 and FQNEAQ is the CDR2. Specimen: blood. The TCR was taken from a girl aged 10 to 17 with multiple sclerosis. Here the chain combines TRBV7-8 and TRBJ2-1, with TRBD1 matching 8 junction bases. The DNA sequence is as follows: TGTGCCAGCAGCTTAGGCCGGACAGGGCTCGGCAATGAGCAGTTCTTC. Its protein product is CASSLGRTGLGNEQFF.